A single sample is the source of the 24 T cell receptor beta chains below, sequenced in a study of cytomegalovirus exposure and HLA in healthy donors. With 60 Vbeta and 13 Jbeta primers, the PCR was carried out. Method: immunoSEQ multiplex PCR; TCRdb's copy keeps in-frame clones and lacks some. Of some 150,000 clones in the sample, about 64% were seen once. The sequenced material came from PBMCs. These receptors all come from a woman in her fifties or sixties in good health and CMV-seropositive.

This clone has a handful of counts. The chain carries TRBV19 and TRBJ1-5, with 7 bases lining up with TRBD1. V shed 7 bases and J 6 bases; nucleotides not matched to a gene: 9. The CDR3 covers 14 residues. Germline V gene lookup returns CDR1 LNHDA and CDR2 SQIVND (reference sequence). The chain's CDR3 is CASTAQGLTQPQHF. DNA of the CDR3: TGTGCCAGTACCGCACAGGGGTTGACTCAGCCCCAGCATTTT. The entire variable domain, with the rest obtained from reference TRBV19 and TRBJ1-5, is as follows: DGGITQSPKYLFRKEGQNVTLSCEQNLNHDAMYWYRQDPGQGLRLIYYSQIVNDFQKGDIAEGYSVSREKKESFPLTVTSAQKNPTAFYLCASTAQGLTQPQHFGDGTRLSIL.

This clone was counted a few times. This chain joins TRBV27 and TRBJ2-2, with TRBD1 identical over 10 bases. The CDR3 has 17 residues. The ends lost 5 bases at V and 7 bases at J; junction bases unmatched: 13. CDR1 is MNHEY, CDR2 SMNVEV, per germline (reference sequence). The DNA of the CDR3 is TGTGCCAGCAGTCCGATCTCCCGGGACAGGGGCCGCGGGGAGCTGTTTTTT. As protein: CASSPISRDRGRGELFF.

The chain combines TRBV5-8 with TRBJ1-2; 9 bases match TRBD1. This CDR3 has 15 amino acids. V lost 0 bases and J lost 4; bases outside the gene matches: 4. CDR1 SGHTS and CDR2 YDEGEE come from the germline V gene. CDR3 region: CASSLAGTGIYGYTF. For the CDR3, the DNA is TGTGCCAGCAGCTTGGCCGGGACAGGGATCTATGGCTACACCTTC.

This chain uses TRBV6-6 with TRBJ1-2; D not certain. The CDR3 consists of 14 residues. CDR1 MNHNY and CDR2 SVGAGI come from the germline V gene (reference sequence). Trimming pared 0 bases from V and 2 bases from J, leaving 7 bases between. The chain's CDR3 is CASSYSAANYGYTF. In nucleotides, the CDR3 is TGTGCCAGCAGTTACTCAGCGGCAAACTATGGCTACACCTTC.

A remark on this clone: The conserved phenylalanine or tryptophan normally closing the CDR3 is absent here, so this likely arose from a read error. The chain employs TRBV14 and TRBJ1-2; 7 bases align to TRBD1. The CDR3 totals 16 residues. V lost 0 bases and J lost 3; bases outside the gene matches: 7. CDR1 is SGHDN, CDR2 FVKESK, per germline. The CDR3 loop is CASSQDPGGIDYGYTS. The CDR3 DNA is TGTGCCAGCAGCCAAGACCCAGGGGGGATCGACTATGGCTACACCTCC.

This clone was seen a few times. The gene calls are TRBV30 and TRBJ2-3, with 8 bases that match TRBD1. CDR3 length: 14 residues. Germline CDR1 reads GTSNPN; CDR2 reads SVGIG (reference sequence). V gave up 3 bases and J gave up 0 bases; unmatched junction bases: 2. CDR3 bases: TGTGCCTGGAGCCAGGGGGCTAGCACAGATACGCAGTATTTT. It yields the protein CAWSQGASTDTQYF.

This clone was picked up a small number of times. The chain is built from TRBV4-3 and TRBJ2-2; 8 nucleotides match TRBD2. The length of the CDR3 is 16 residues. The V gene end was trimmed by 5 bases and the J gene end by 4 bases; junction bases not matched to a gene: 9. Germline V CDR1 and CDR2: LGHNA, YSLEER. The CDR3: CASSTTSGGGTGELFF. CDR3 DNA: TGCGCCAGCAGCACTACTAGCGGAGGCGGCACCGGGGAGCTGTTTTTT.

The chain joins TRBV21-1 to TRBJ2-2; the table's D call, TRBD1, has no DNA check behind it. TRBV21-1 is termed a pseudogene. The CDR3 extends over 14 amino acids. Here the CDR3 DNA reads TGTGCCAGCAAACAGGGCCCGAACACCGGGGAGCTGTTTTTT. It specifies CASKQGPNTGELFF.

The CDR3 region has the DNA TGTGCCAGCAGCTATACGACAGGAAACACCATATATTTT. Protein product: CASSYTTGNTIYF. This chain uses TRBV11-2 with TRBJ1-3; D call uncertain. CDR1 and CDR2 from the germline V gene are SGHAT and FQNNGV. The CDR3 totals 13 residues. V was shortened by 4 bases and J by 4 bases, with 8 bases between the two germline ends. The full variable domain, its missing parts supplied by reference TRBV11-2 and TRBJ1-3, is EAGVAQSPRYKIIEKRQSVAFWCNPISGHATLYWYQQILGQGPKLLIQFQNNGVVDDSQLPKDRFSAERLKGVDSTLKIQPAKLEDSAVYLCASSYTTGNTIYFGEGSWLTVV.

The V gene is TRBV5-1, the J gene TRBJ2-5, with TRBD2 identical over 7 bases. The DNA end is more similar to TRBJ2-7, so the J call may be wrong. The CDR3 runs 14 residues. The germline gives CDR1 SGHRS, CDR2 YFSETQ. Here the CDR3 DNA reads TGCGCCAGCAGCTCCCTCGGACTAGCCTACGAGCAGTACTTC. Protein: CASSSLGLAYEQYF.

The chain recombines TRBV4-1 with TRBJ2-7, with D hard to call. CDR1 MGHRA and CDR2 YSYEKL come from the germline V gene. Trimming removed 1 base at V and 12 bases at J, with 16 bases between. The CDR3 has 13 amino acids. This chain's CDR3 is CASSQGRSSNLYF. For the CDR3, the DNA is TGCGCCAGCAGCCAAGGACGTAGCTCGAATCTGTACTTC.

This clone was recorded a few times. This rearrangement joins TRBV5-1 to TRBJ2-2; D is possibly TRBD2 (6 bases). The V gene lost 0 bases and the J gene lost 6 bases, with 12 bases spanning the gap. CDR3 size: 15 residues. CDR1 and CDR2 (germline): SGHRS, YFSETQ. The CDR3 reads CASSLGRGRPGELFF. In nucleotides, the CDR3 is TGCGCCAGCAGCTTGGGGCGGGGCCGTCCCGGGGAGCTGTTTTTT.

This clone appeared a single time. This sequence joins TRBV13 and TRBJ2-1; a weak D match, TRBD2 (5 bases). The CDR3 length is 13 residues. CDR1 is PRHDT, CDR2 FYEKMQ, per germline (reference sequence). With 2 bases removed from V and 7 bases from J, the gap between germline ends came to 9 bases. Here the CDR3 reads CASSLLAGNEQFF. In DNA form, the CDR3 reads TGTGCCAGCAGCTTACTAGCTGGAAATGAGCAGTTCTTC.

The V gene is TRBV7-3, the J gene TRBJ1-5; D unresolved. The V end lost 3 bases, the J end lost 0 bases, and 9 bases lay between the germline ends. CDR1 and CDR2 (germline): SGHTA, FQGTGA. This CDR3 is built from 15 residues. CDR3 in amino acids: CASSFCQFSNQPQHF. In DNA, the CDR3 is TGTGCCAGCAGCTTCTGTCAGTTTAGCAATCAGCCCCAGCATTTT.

The chain joins TRBV5-5 to TRBJ2-2, with a weak D call TRBD1 (5 bases). This CDR3 is built from 16 residues. Per the germline V gene, CDR1 is SGHKS and CDR2 is YYEKEE (reference sequence). V dropped 4 bases and J dropped 3 bases, with 16 bases sitting between them. The CDR3 loop reads CASSLGLGAHTGELFF. CDR3 bases: TGTGCCAGCAGCCTAGGCCTTGGGGCTCACACCGGGGAGCTGTTTTTT. Using reference TRBV5-5 and TRBJ2-2 for the parts outside the CDR3, the full variable domain is DAGVTQSPTHLIKTRGQQVTLRCSPISGHKSVSWYQQVLGQGPQFIFQYYEKEERGRGNFPDRFSARQFPNYSSELNVNALLLGDSALYLCASSLGLGAHTGELFFGEGSRLTVL.

This chain connects TRBV4-2 to TRBJ2-3; 10 nucleotides align to TRBD2. V dropped 5 bases and J dropped 8; count of bases not matched to a gene: 10. The CDR3 is 15 residues long. Germline values: CDR1 LGHNA, CDR2 YNFKEQ. The CDR3 protein is CASSGGLAEGSTQYF. CDR3 DNA: TGTGCCAGCAGCGGCGGACTAGCGGAGGGAAGTACGCAGTATTTT.

The V gene is TRBV28, the J gene TRBJ2-5; perhaps TRBD2 as D (5 bases). With 8 bases removed from V and 5 bases from J, the gap between germline ends came to 18 bases. Germline V gene lookup returns CDR1 MDHEN and CDR2 SYDVKM. This CDR3 is 14 amino acids long. The CDR3 loop is CASATGGLSETQYF. The CDR3 bases are TGTGCCAGCGCCACCGGAGGTTTGAGTGAGACCCAGTACTTC. Using reference TRBV28 and TRBJ2-5 for the parts outside the CDR3, the full variable domain is DVKVTQSSRYLVKRTGEKVFLECVQDMDHENMFWYRQDPGLGLRLIYFSYDVKMKEKGDIPEGYSVSREKKERFSLILESASTNQTSMYLCASATGGLSETQYFGPGTRLLVL.

The chain employs TRBV2 and TRBJ1-6; D is possibly TRBD1 (5 bases). Germline CDR1 and CDR2: SNHLY and FYNNEI. This CDR3 has 13 amino acids. The V and J ends lost 8 bases and 5 bases respectively, with 10 bases between them. Here the CDR3 DNA reads TGTGCCAGCGCGACAGAGGATAATTCACCCCTCCACTTT. It is translated as CASATEDNSPLHF.

This chain connects TRBV4-2 to TRBJ2-1; D might be TRBD2 (6 bases). CDR1 LGHNA and CDR2 YNFKEQ come from the germline V gene. Trimming left V 1 base short and J 5 bases short, with 15 bases between. The CDR3 totals 16 residues. This chain's CDR3 is CASSQGEARWDNEQFF. The CDR3 DNA reads TGTGCCAGCAGCCAAGGGGAGGCCCGATGGGACAATGAGCAGTTCTTC.

With respect to this clone: An end of the junction does not agree with germline; a read error may underlie this. CDR3 loop: CASRLGAYSYNEQFF. The CDR3 bases are TGCGCCAGCAGATTGGGGGCATACTCCTACAATGAGCAGTTCTTC. V is TRBV5-1 and J is TRBJ2-1, with D maybe TRBD1 (6 bases). CDR1 and CDR2 from the germline V gene are SGHRS and YFSETQ. The CDR3 totals 15 residues.

About this clone: A junction end diverges from the germline sequence, so it may reflect a read error. This same CDR3 is encoded by further DNA sequences in the sample. CDR3 in DNA: TGCGCCAGCAGCCAAGAAAGATCCGGGTACTCCTACGAGCAGTACTTT. Protein: CASSQERSGYSYEQYF. The chain carries TRBV4-3 and TRBJ2-7; the D is unclear. Germline values: CDR1 LGHNA, CDR2 YSLEER. The CDR3 has 16 amino acids.

This clone was detected a few times. V usage is TRBV7-2 and J usage is TRBJ2-5; D perhaps matches TRBD1 (6 bases). The CDR3 runs to 13 residues. Per the germline V gene, CDR1 is SGHTA and CDR2 is FQGNSA. V was shortened by 6 bases and J by 5 bases, with 13 bases between the two germline ends. The CDR3 DNA sequence: TGTGCCAGCAGGCAACAGGGAAAGGAGACCCAGTACTTC. Translation gives CASRQQGKETQYF.

V is TRBV6-5 and J is TRBJ1-1; D uncertain. The CDR3 is 15 amino acids. Germline CDR1 reads MNHEY; CDR2 reads SVGAGI. V lost 6 bases, J lost 2 bases, and 16 bases lay in between. DNA of the CDR3: TGTGCCAGCAGCCCTAGTCTACTTTTTAACACTGAAGCTTTCTTT. Its translation is CASSPSLLFNTEAFF.

The chain uses TRBV7-2 and TRBJ2-3; D might be TRBD2 (5 bases). Germline CDR1 is SGHTA and CDR2 is FQGNSA. The V end lost 3 bases, the J end lost 2 bases, and 12 bases lay between the germline ends. The CDR3 has 15 amino acids. CDR3 DNA: TGTGCCAGCAGCTTGGGAGTAACAACCACAGATACGCAGTATTTT. Protein product: CASSLGVTTTDTQYF.